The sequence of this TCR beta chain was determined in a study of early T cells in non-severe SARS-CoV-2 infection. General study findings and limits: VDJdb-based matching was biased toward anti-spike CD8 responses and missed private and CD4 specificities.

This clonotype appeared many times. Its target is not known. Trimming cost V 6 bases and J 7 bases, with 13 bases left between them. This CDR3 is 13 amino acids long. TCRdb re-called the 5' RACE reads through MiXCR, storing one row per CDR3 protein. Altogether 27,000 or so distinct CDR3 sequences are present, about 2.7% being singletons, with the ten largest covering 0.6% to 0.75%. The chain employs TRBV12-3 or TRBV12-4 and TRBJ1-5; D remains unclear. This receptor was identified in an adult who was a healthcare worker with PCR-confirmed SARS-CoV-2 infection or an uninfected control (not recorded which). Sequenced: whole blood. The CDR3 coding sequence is TGTGCCAGCAGGGGAGAAGGCTTCCAGCCCCAGCATTTT. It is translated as CASRGEGFQPQHF.